In this sample, the clone carrying this TCR beta chain turned up many times. Antigen: not known. This sample was included in a study of naive and memory T cell subsets. Treatment reported: skin biopsy from PPD injection site in Mantoux-positive individual. A UMI-containing oligonucleotide was joined by 3' ligation to the TCR cDNA template. V lost 6 bases to trimming and J lost 0 bases, with 15 bases between them. There are 15 residues in the CDR3. The germline V gene encodes CDR1 SGHTS and CDR2 YDEGEE. Ligated cDNA underwent four rounds of PCR with nested alpha and beta constant region primers and SP2. MiXCR, run by TCRdb on the UMI-ligation and nested PCR reads, gives a single entry per CDR3 protein. In the table there are around 20,000 distinct CDR3 sequences, around 6% of which are singletons. Broader study findings: The RNA method is potentially sensitive to activation and differentiation changes.

Sequenced material: skin, taken from a tuberculin skin test site. This clonotype originated in an adult in good health. This chain connects TRBV5-8 to TRBJ1-1, with no clear D. The CDR3 protein is CASIPGGLLNTEAFF. DNA of the CDR3: TGTGCCAGCATCCCCGGAGGTCTATTGAACACTGAAGCTTTCTTT.